The clone carrying this T cell receptor beta chain was observed a few times. The antigen remains undetermined. The CDR3 extends over 17 amino acids. V dropped 1 base and J dropped 5; count of bases not matched to a gene: 12. The germline V gene encodes CDR1 DFQATT and CDR2 SNEGSKA (reference sequence). The sample belongs to a study of blood T cells in healthy people across ages. A second PCR of roughly 7 to 11 cycles used a sample-barcoded 5' primer and a J-beta primer mix. TCRdb processed the 5' RACE reads anew with MiXCR; each CDR3 protein has one entry. The sample yields about a million distinct CDR3 sequences, more than 30% seen once. Study-wide results and limits: As naive T cell percentage varied, TCR beta diversity correlated strongly with it. Total diversity from one million sequenced T cells was likely underestimated.

Caucasian, healthy and from Russia, the donors were aged between about 6 and 90. The study isolated at least 6 million PBMCs from each sample. The chain carries TRBV20-1 and TRBJ2-3; 10 nucleotides match TRBD2. This clonotype was obtained from a man aged 18 to 29 in good health. The sequenced material came from blood. The CDR3: CSARVFGSGGREDTQYF. CDR3 DNA sequence: TGCAGTGCTAGAGTATTCGGTAGCGGGGGGCGGGAAGATACGCAGTATTTT.